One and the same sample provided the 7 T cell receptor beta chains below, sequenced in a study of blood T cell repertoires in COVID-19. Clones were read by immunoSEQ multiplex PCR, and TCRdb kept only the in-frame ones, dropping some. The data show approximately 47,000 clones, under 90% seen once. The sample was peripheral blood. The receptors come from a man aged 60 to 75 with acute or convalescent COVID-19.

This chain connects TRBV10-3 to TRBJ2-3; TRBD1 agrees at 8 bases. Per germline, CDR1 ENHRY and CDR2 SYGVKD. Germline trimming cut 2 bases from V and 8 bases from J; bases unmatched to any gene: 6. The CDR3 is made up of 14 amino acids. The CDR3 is CAISEGDRWGTQYF. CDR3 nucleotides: TGTGCCATCAGTGAGGGGGACAGGTGGGGTACGCAGTATTTT.

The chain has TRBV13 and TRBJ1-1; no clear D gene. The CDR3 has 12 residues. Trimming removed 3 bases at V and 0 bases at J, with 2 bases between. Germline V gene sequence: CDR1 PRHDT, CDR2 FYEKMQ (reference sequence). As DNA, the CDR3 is TGTGCCAGCAGCTTCTTGAACACTGAAGCTTTCTTT. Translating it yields CASSFLNTEAFF. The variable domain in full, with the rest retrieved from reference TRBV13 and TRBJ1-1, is AAGVIQSPRHLIKEKRETATLKCYPIPRHDTVYWYQQGPGQDPQFLISFYEKMQSDKGSIPDRFSAQQFSDYHSELNMSSLELGDSALYFCASSFLNTEAFFGQGTRLTVV.

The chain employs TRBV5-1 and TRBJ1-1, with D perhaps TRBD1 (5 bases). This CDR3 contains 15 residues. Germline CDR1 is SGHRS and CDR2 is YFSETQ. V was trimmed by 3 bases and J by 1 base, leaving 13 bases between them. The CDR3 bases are TGCGCCAGCAGCTGGGGCCTTGCCCAGAACACTGAAGCTTTCTTT. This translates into CASSWGLAQNTEAFF.

The CDR3: CASRKPGQGGNEQFF. CDR3 sequence (DNA): TGTGCCAGCAGAAAACCGGGACAGGGAGGGAATGAGCAGTTCTTC. V and J are TRBV2 and TRBJ2-1, with TRBD1 identical over 9 bases. CDR1 is SNHLY and CDR2 is FYNNEI in the germline V gene. The J segment lost 7 bases and the V segment lost 6 bases, leaving 10 bases of the junction unmatched. The CDR3 length is 15 residues. Complete variable domain (other parts from reference TRBV2 and TRBJ2-1): EPEVTQTPSHQVTQMGQEVILRCVPISNHLYFYWYRQILGQKVEFLVSFYNNEISEKSEIFDDQFSVERPDGSNFTLKIRSTKLEDSAMYFCASRKPGQGGNEQFFGPGTRLTVL.

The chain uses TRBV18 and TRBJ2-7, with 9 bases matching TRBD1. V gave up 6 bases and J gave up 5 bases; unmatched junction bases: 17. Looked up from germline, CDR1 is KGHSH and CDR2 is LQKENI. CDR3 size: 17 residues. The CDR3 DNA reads TGTGCCAGCTCCCTCTTCTCTCCGGGACAGGGAATGCACGAGCAGTACTTC. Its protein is CASSLFSPGQGMHEQYF.

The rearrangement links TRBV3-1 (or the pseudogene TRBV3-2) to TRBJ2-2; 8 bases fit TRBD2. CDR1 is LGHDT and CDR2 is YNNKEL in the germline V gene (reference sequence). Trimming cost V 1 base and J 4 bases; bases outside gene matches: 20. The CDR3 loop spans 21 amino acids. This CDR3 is CASSQGPPGLAGTASTGELFF. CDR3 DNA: TGTGCCAGCAGCCAAGGGCCACCGGGGCTAGCGGGCACCGCCTCCACCGGGGAGCTGTTTTTT.

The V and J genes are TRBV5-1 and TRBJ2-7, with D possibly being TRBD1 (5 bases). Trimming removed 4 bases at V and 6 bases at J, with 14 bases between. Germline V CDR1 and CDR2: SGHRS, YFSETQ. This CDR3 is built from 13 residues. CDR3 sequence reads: CASSLTLRGEQYF. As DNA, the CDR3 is TGCGCCAGCAGCCTAACCCTAAGGGGCGAGCAGTACTTC.